The rows below give T cell receptor beta chains drawn from one sample of a study of cytotoxic CD8 clonotypes in ibrutinib-treated CLL. Clones were sequenced by immunoSEQ multiplex PCR, and TCRdb holds only the in-frame ones, with some missing. This table has over 110,000 clones, around 93% appearing once. The starting material was PBMCs, obtained after 12 months of ibrutinib treatment. These receptor sequences come from a human donor with chronic lymphocytic leukemia. The CDR3 runs from the conserved cysteine through the conserved F or W. D genes are given only for firm matches. Clone size is given for some rows only: seen once, a few or many times, or a class if the clone is expanded.

TRBJ2-4,.,.,TRBV9,CASSEAGAGRPGGIQYF,TGTGCCAGCAGCGAGGCTGGGGCAGGGAGACCTGGAGGCATTCAGTACTTC
TRBJ2-7,TRBD2,.,TRBV6-5,CASGQTSGKPYEQYF,TGTGCCAGCGGGCAGACTAGCGGGAAACCTTACGAGCAGTACTTC
TRBJ2-1,.,.,TRBV6-4,CASSDFPGPRNEQFF,TGTGCCAGCAGTGACTTTCCTGGACCCCGGAATGAGCAGTTCTTC
TRBJ2-6,.,.,TRBV18,CASSPLTTLSSGANVLTF,TGTGCCAGCTCACCGCTGACCACCTTGAGCTCTGGGGCCAACGTCCTGACTTTC
TRBJ2-5,.,.,TRBV7-9,CASSLVGEGGETQYF,TGTGCCAGCAGCTTAGTCGGGGAAGGGGGAGAGACCCAGTACTTC
TRBJ2-6,.,.,TRBV29-1,CSVVGANVLTF,TGCAGCGTTGTTGGGGCCAACGTCCTGACTTTC
TRBJ2-2,TRBD2,.,TRBV5-1,CASSSGLVAGELFF,TGCGCCAGCAGCTCGGGACTAGTGGCCGGGGAGCTGTTTTTT
TRBJ2-7,TRBD1,.,TRBV28,CASSARQGHSYEQYF,TGTGCCAGCAGTGCCCGACAGGGGCACTCCTACGAGCAGTACTTC
TRBJ2-3,.,once,TRBV19,CASTAGTPIHTDTQYF,TGTGCCAGTACGGCCGGGACACCTATCCACACAGATACGCAGTATTTT
TRBJ2-7,.,.,TRBV27,CASSLSPGAYEQYF,TGTGCCAGCAGTTTAAGCCCAGGGGCCTACGAGCAGTACTTC
TRBJ1-4,.,few,TRBV6-6,CASSYLHYEKLFF,TGTGCCAGCAGTTACTTGCATTATGAAAAACTGTTTTTT
TRBJ1-3,.,.,TRBV10-2,CASSESVTTIYF,TGCGCCAGCAGTGAGTCCGTGACCACCATATATTTT
TRBJ2-7,TRBD1,.,TRBV14,CASSQGQGAYEQYF,TGTGCCAGCAGCCAAGGACAGGGAGCCTACGAGCAGTACTTC
TRBJ2-7,.,.,TRBV4-2,CASSQGAGPIYEQYF,TGTGCCAGCAGCCAAGGGGCAGGGCCGATTTACGAGCAGTACTTC
TRBJ2-5,TRBD2,once,TRBV28,CASSFPSGGVRIETQYF,TGTGCCAGCAGTTTCCCTAGCGGGGGGGTAAGGATAGAGACCCAGTACTTC
TRBJ2-7,TRBD2,.,TRBV4-3,CASSQGAGGFYEQYF,TGCGCCAGCAGCCAGGGAGCGGGAGGGTTCTACGAGCAGTACTTC
TRBJ2-7,TRBD1,.,TRBV28,CASRGTGANEQYF,TGTGCCAGCAGGGGGACAGGCGCTAACGAGCAGTACTTC
TRBJ2-3,.,few,TRBV6-5,CASSYSDTQYF,TGTGCCAGCAGTTACTCCGATACGCAGTATTTT
TRBJ2-3,.,.,TRBV5-1,CASSLGRMTDTQYF,TGCGCCAGCAGCTTGGGACGGATGACAGATACGCAGTATTTT
TRBJ2-4,TRBD1,.,TRBV11-2,CASSKGLRGGLAKNIQYF,TGTGCCAGCAGCAAGGGTTTACGAGGGGGCCTAGCCAAAAACATTCAGTACTTC
TRBJ2-7,TRBD1,.,TRBV28,CASSPRGRREQYF,TGTGCCAGCAGTCCAAGGGGGCGACGGGAGCAGTACTTC
TRBJ2-1,.,.,TRBV4-2,CASSTVRDGRIAEQFF,TGTGCCAGCAGTACGGTAAGAGATGGACGGATAGCGGAGCAGTTCTTC
TRBJ2-3,TRBD2,.,TRBV5-1,CASSLMTSGRAGADTQYF,TGCGCCAGCAGCTTGATGACTAGCGGGAGGGCCGGGGCAGATACGCAGTATTTT
TRBJ2-1,.,.,TRBV4-2,CASSQDSRTLTTPHEQFF,TGTGCCAGCAGCCAAGATTCCAGGACACTCACGACCCCCCATGAGCAGTTCTTC
TRBJ2-7,TRBD1,.,TRBV14,CASSQGRTGGSKAYEQYF,TGTGCCAGCAGCCAAGGGCGGACAGGGGGCTCGAAAGCCTACGAGCAGTACTTC
TRBJ1-5,TRBD1,.,TRBV19,CASSVTGDQPQHF,TGTGCCAGTAGTGTGACAGGGGATCAGCCCCAGCATTTT
TRBJ2-1,.,.,TRBV5-1,CASSSGLGASYNEQFF,TGCGCCAGCAGCTCCGGCCTCGGGGCCTCCTACAATGAGCAGTTCTTC
TRBJ2-3,.,.,TRBV19,CASSIAVRTDTQYF,TGTGCCAGTAGTATAGCAGTCCGCACAGATACGCAGTATTTT
TRBJ2-3,.,.,TRBV14,CASSQDLFSGLITDTQYF,TGTGCCAGCAGCCAAGATCTCTTTTCCGGGCTAATCACAGATACGCAGTATTTT
TRBJ1-5,.,.,TRBV6-6,CASNQWGKESNQPQHF,TGTGCCAGCAATCAATGGGGGAAGGAGAGCAATCAGCCCCAGCATTTT
TRBJ2-3,TRBD2,.,TRBV6-5,CASRMAGVTDTQYF,TGTGCCAGCAGAATGGCGGGAGTCACAGATACGCAGTATTTT
TRBJ2-7,.,.,TRBV19,CASSITPGAEQYF,TGTGCCAGTAGTATCACCCCGGGTGCCGAGCAGTACTTC
TRBJ2-1,.,few,TRBV5-1,CASSPMTGGPHNEQFF,TGCGCCAGCAGCCCTATGACTGGGGGACCCCACAATGAGCAGTTCTTC
TRBJ1-5,.,.,TRBV2,CASSEKGHGNQPQHF,TGTGCCAGCAGTGAAAAGGGGCATGGCAATCAGCCCCAGCATTTT
TRBJ2-2,.,.,TRBV27,CASSLGLPGLTGELFF,TGTGCCAGCAGTTTAGGTCTACCAGGCCTCACCGGGGAGCTGTTTTTT
TRBJ1-1,.,.,TRBV4-3,CASSQEWGPPEAFF,TGCGCCAGCAGCCAAGAGTGGGGCCCCCCTGAAGCTTTCTTT
TRBJ2-7,.,.,TRBV28,CASNPDGYEQYF,TGTGCCAGCAACCCGGACGGTTACGAGCAGTACTTC
TRBJ1-2,.,.,TRBV19,CASSMRSPTANYGYTF,TGTGCCAGTAGTATGAGGAGTCCTACAGCTAACTATGGCTACACCTTC
TRBJ2-1,TRBD2,few,TRBV25-1,CASSDPAGVYNEQFF,TGTGCCAGCAGTGATCCAGCGGGAGTATACAATGAGCAGTTCTTC
TRBJ2-1,.,.,TRBV5-1,CASSQGGVTYNEQFF,TGCGCCAGCAGCCAGGGTGGGGTGACGTACAATGAGCAGTTCTTC
TRBJ2-3,.,.,TRBV10-3,CAISEVISSTDTQYF,TGTGCCATCAGTGAAGTCATTTCTAGCACAGATACGCAGTATTTT
TRBJ1-2,TRBD1,.,TRBV28,CASSPRGQGAEGYTF,TGTGCCAGCAGTCCCCGGGGACAGGGGGCGGAGGGCTACACCTTC
TRBJ2-5,TRBD1,once,TRBV28,CASSPPTGLGETQYF,TGTGCCAGCAGTCCGCCGACAGGGCTCGGGGAGACCCAGTACTTC